This entry lists 6 T cell receptor beta chains sequenced from one sample in a study of blood T cell repertoires in COVID-19. Assay: immunoSEQ multiplex PCR; the TCRdb copy retains only in-frame clones and omits some. The repertoire holds approximately 120,000 clones, with approximately 87% as singletons. The specimen was peripheral blood. These receptors all come from a man aged 50 to 59 with acute or convalescent COVID-19.

V and J are TRBV11-2 and TRBJ2-7; 9 nucleotides align to TRBD2. The CDR3 runs 15 residues. Germline V lookup: CDR1 SGHAT, CDR2 FQNNGV. V shed 4 bases and J 7 bases; nucleotides not matched to a gene: 11. The CDR3 loop is CASSSVLAGLWEQYF. CDR3 sequence (DNA): TGTGCCAGCAGCTCCGTCCTAGCGGGGCTCTGGGAGCAGTACTTC.

The V and J genes are TRBV10-3 and TRBJ1-2, with D perhaps TRBD1 (5 bases). This CDR3 region has 14 residues. Germline V gene lookup returns CDR1 ENHRY and CDR2 SYGVKD. The ends were cut back, 7 bases at V and 7 bases at J, with 19 bases in the middle. CDR3 loop: CAITNIQESGGYTF. The CDR3 bases are TGTGCCATCACTAACATACAGGAGTCAGGTGGCTACACCTTC.

The V gene is TRBV9, the J gene TRBJ2-3; D may be TRBD1 (5 bases). The CDR3 is 15 residues long. CDR1 is SGDLS and CDR2 is YYNGEE in the germline V gene. V lost 0 bases and J 3 bases, leaving 11 bases between the germline ends. CDR3 sequence reads: CASSVVQGQTDTQYF. The CDR3 nucleotides are TGTGCCAGCAGCGTAGTGCAGGGCCAGACAGATACGCAGTATTTT.

The chain uses TRBV6-4 and TRBJ1-2, with TRBD1 matching over 12 bases. CDR3 size: 14 residues. The V segment lost 6 bases and the J segment 7 bases; nucleotides outside the gene matches: 6. Germline-derived CDR1 and CDR2 are MRHNA and SNTAGT. The CDR3: CASSEGQGAGGYTF. As DNA, the CDR3 is TGTGCCAGCAGCGAGGGACAGGGGGCTGGTGGCTACACCTTC.

This sequence joins TRBV3-1 (or the pseudogene TRBV3-2) and TRBJ1-1; D uncertain. V lost 4 bases and J 5 bases, leaving 8 bases between the germline ends. The length of the CDR3 is 12 residues. CDR1 is LGHDT, CDR2 YNNKEL, per germline (reference sequence). The CDR3 DNA follows: TGTGCCAGCAGCCCCGCCCAGACTGAAGCTTTCTTT. It codes for CASSPAQTEAFF.

The chain employs TRBV21-1 and TRBJ2-5; TRBD2, the table's D call, was not compared with the DNA. TRBV21-1 is a pseudogene locus. This CDR3 contains 17 residues. The CDR3, as DNA: TGTGCCAGCGATGGACACTTGCTAGCGGGAGAAGAGGAGACCCAGTACTTC. Translation: CASDGHLLAGEEETQYF.